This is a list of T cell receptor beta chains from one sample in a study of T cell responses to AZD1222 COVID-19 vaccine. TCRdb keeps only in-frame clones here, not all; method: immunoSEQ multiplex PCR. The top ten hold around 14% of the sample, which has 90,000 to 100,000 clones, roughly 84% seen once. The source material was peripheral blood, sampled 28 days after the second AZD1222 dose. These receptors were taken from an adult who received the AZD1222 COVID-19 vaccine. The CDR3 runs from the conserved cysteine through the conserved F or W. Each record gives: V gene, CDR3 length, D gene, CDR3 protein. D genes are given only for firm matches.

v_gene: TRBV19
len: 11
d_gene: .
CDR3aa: CASSTLHGYTF

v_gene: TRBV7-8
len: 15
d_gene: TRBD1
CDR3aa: CASTVGQGAGNEQFF

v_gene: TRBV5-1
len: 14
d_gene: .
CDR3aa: CASTSDGVPYEQYF

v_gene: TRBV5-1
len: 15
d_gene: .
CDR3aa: CASSPGGTMNYEQYF

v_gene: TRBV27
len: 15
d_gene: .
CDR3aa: CASRRDSTGPYEQYF

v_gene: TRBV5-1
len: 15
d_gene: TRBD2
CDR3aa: CASSLNSGRLYEQFF

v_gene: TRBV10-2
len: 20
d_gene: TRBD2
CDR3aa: CASGLVPGLAELNSYNEQFF

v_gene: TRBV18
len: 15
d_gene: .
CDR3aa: CASSPRQDITDTQYF

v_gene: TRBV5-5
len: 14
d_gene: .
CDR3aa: CASSLAVGNQPQHF

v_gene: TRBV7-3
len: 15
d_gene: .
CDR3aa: CASSRGPTSGNTIYF

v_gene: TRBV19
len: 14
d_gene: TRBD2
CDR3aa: CASSILGGTYEQYF

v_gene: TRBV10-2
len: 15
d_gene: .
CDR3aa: CASSEQGPGTGELFF

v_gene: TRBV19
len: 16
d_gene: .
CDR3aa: CATLRRGQSGNQPQHF

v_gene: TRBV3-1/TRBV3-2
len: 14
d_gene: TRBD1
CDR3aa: CASSHTGQGYEQYF

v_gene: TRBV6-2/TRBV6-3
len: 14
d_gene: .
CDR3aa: CASSYDRFAYEQYF

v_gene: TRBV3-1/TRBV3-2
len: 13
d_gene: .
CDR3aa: CASSKGGGNEQFF

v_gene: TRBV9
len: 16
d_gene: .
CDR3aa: CASSVAGGGGYNDQFF

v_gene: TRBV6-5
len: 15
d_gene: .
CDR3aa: CASRTYLNVYNEQFF

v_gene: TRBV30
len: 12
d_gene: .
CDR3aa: CAGGASTPEAFF

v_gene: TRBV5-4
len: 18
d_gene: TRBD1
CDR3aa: CASSLNKDRGISGNTIYF